These 13 T cell receptor beta chains were all obtained from the same sample, sequenced in a study of blood T cell repertoires in COVID-19. TCRdb's copy holds only in-frame clones and misses some; the assay was immunoSEQ multiplex PCR. Of about 500,000 clones in the sample, about 90% were seen once. What was sequenced was PBMCs or T cells enriched from blood (not recorded which). Receptors originate from a woman aged 18-29 years who had recovered from COVID-19.

The rearrangement links TRBV9 to TRBJ2-2, with TRBD2 identical over 7 bases. The CDR3 length is 17 residues. V lost 0 bases to trimming and J lost 0 bases; unmatched junction nucleotides: 5. Germline CDR1 is SGDLS and CDR2 is YYNGEE. The CDR3 nucleotides read TGTGCCAGCAGCGTAGACCTGGGGGGGTCGAACACCGGGGAGCTGTTTTTT. This translates into CASSVDLGGSNTGELFF.

This clone was recorded once. V usage is TRBV29-1 and J usage is TRBJ2-1, with D possibly being TRBD1 (6 bases). The V gene's germline CDR1 is SQVTM and CDR2 ANQGSEA. This CDR3 contains 16 residues. Trimming took 1 base from V and 2 from J, leaving 15 bases between them. CDR3 region: CSVEGNRVVTYNEQFF. Here the CDR3 DNA reads TGCAGCGTTGAAGGAAACAGGGTAGTGACCTACAATGAGCAGTTCTTC.

This clone occurred once. The V gene is TRBV5-4, the J gene TRBJ2-2, with 7 bases matching TRBD2. V was pared by 9 bases and J by 7 bases, with 12 bases of the junction left unmatched. The CDR3 is 14 amino acids. Germline V gene lookup returns CDR1 SGHNT and CDR2 YYREEE (reference sequence). CDR3 sequence reads: CATGVGSGIGELFF. As DNA, the CDR3 is TGTGCCACCGGGGTCGGGAGCGGGATCGGGGAGCTGTTTTTT.

The chain employs TRBV5-6 and TRBJ1-5; D gene unclear. The CDR3 has 15 residues. The V and J ends lost 0 bases and 4 bases respectively, with 11 bases between them. Germline V gene data show CDR1 as SGHDT and CDR2 as YYEEEE. CDR3 in amino acids: CASSLGRGENQPQHF. The CDR3 nucleotides read TGTGCCAGCAGCTTGGGTCGGGGAGAGAATCAGCCCCAGCATTTT.

The chain carries TRBV5-1 and TRBJ2-7; 12 nucleotides line up with TRBD1. Trimming removed 0 bases from V and 7 bases from J; junction bases left unmatched: 8. Germline V gene lookup returns CDR1 SGHRS and CDR2 YFSETQ. This CDR3 region has 16 residues. The CDR3 sequence: CASSLGPGTGGEEQYF. The CDR3 DNA reads TGCGCCAGCAGCTTGGGACCCGGGACAGGGGGCGAAGAGCAGTACTTC.

This chain uses TRBV3-1 (or the pseudogene TRBV3-2) with TRBJ2-7; 7 positions match TRBD1. CDR3 size: 16 residues. With 0 bases clipped from V and 3 bases from J, the junction kept 8 bases outside the gene matches. Germline lookup yields CDR1 LGHDT and CDR2 YNNKEL (reference sequence). Written as DNA, the CDR3 is TGTGCCAGCAGCCAAGATGGGGCAGGGGGTTACTACGAGCAGTACTTC. Protein sequence: CASSQDGAGGYYEQYF.

This chain joins TRBV18 and TRBJ2-2; D is possibly TRBD2 (6 bases). Trimming removed 0 bases at V and 2 bases at J, with 7 bases between. CDR1 and CDR2 (germline): KGHSH, LQKENI. The CDR3 extends over 15 amino acids. CDR3 nucleotide sequence: TGTGCCAGCTCACCACCTAGCGGTAACACCGGGGAGCTGTTTTTT. This encodes CASSPPSGNTGELFF.

V usage is TRBV9 and J usage is TRBJ2-7; unclear D gene. The CDR3 sequence is 14 residues long. Trimming removed 0 bases at V and 0 bases at J, with 7 bases between. Germline V CDR1 and CDR2: SGDLS, YYNGEE. This CDR3 reads CASSVDPLSYEQYF. The CDR3 nucleotides read TGTGCCAGCAGCGTAGATCCCCTCTCCTACGAGCAGTACTTC.

This chain uses TRBV3-1 (or the pseudogene TRBV3-2) with TRBJ2-1; 10 positions agree with TRBD1. Germline V gene data show CDR1 as LGHDT and CDR2 as YNNKEL (reference sequence). This CDR3 region has 14 residues. With V trimmed by 4 bases and J by 12 bases, 9 bases remained unmatched. CDR3 DNA sequence: TGTGCCAGCAGCCTAGGACAGGGGGGGATTGGGCAGTTCTTC. The encoded protein is CASSLGQGGIGQFF.

V gene TRBV21-1 combines with J gene TRBJ2-7; the table's D call, TRBD1, was not checked against the DNA. TRBV21-1 is shown as a pseudogene. The CDR3 runs to 16 residues. CDR3 protein: CASSKEGWKGVYEQYF. CDR3 DNA sequence: TGTGCCAGCAGCAAAGAGGGGTGGAAAGGAGTCTACGAGCAGTACTTC.

The chain joins TRBV7-2 to TRBJ1-6; the D gene is possibly TRBD1 (6 bases). Trimming removed 5 bases at V and 2 bases at J, with 13 bases between. The V gene's germline CDR1 is SGHTA and CDR2 FQGNSA. This CDR3 has 16 amino acids. The chain's CDR3 is CASSRGGQTYNSPLHF. DNA of the CDR3: TGTGCCAGCAGCCGGGGGGGGCAGACCTATAATTCACCCCTCCACTTT.

This clone was seen only once. V and J are TRBV5-1 and TRBJ2-1; TRBD2 aligns across 8 bases. The trim removed 4 bases at V and 3 bases at J, leaving 3 bases unmatched. CDR3 length: 14 residues. Germline V CDR1 and CDR2: SGHRS, YFSETQ. CDR3 region: CASSISGGYNEQFF. DNA for the CDR3: TGCGCCAGCAGCATCAGCGGGGGCTACAATGAGCAGTTCTTC.

The chain recombines TRBV30 with TRBJ1-5, with 7 bases fitting TRBD1. This CDR3 is 15 amino acids long. The V gene end was trimmed by 5 bases and the J gene end by 7 bases; junction bases not matched to a gene: 14. CDR1 GTSNPN and CDR2 SVGIG come from the germline V gene (reference sequence). In DNA form, the CDR3 reads TGTGCCTGGGACACCGGAAGGGACAGAGGGCAGCCCCAGCATTTT. Translation: CAWDTGRDRGQPQHF.